The 31 T cell receptor beta chains given below trace back to one sample, sequenced in a study of OX40 agonist ivuxolimab in advanced cancers. Generated by immunoSEQ multiplex PCR, the TCRdb table keeps only in-frame clones and is missing some. This sample has roughly 70,000 clones, with just over 90% found just once. The sequencing used CD4+ or CD8+ T cells sorted from blood, collected in a trial of the OX40 agonist ivuxolimab. These receptor sequences come from an adult with an advanced solid tumor such as melanoma, head and neck, liver or kidney cancer.

The rearrangement uses TRBV5-1 and TRBJ2-7; D is uncertain. CDR1 is SGHRS, CDR2 YFSETQ, per germline. The CDR3 totals 15 residues. V lost 2 bases, J lost 5 bases, and 17 bases lay in between. The CDR3 DNA follows: TGCGCCAGCAGCTTAATGGGGAACCCGGCTGACGAGCAGTACTTC. It codes for CASSLMGNPADEQYF.

V gene TRBV5-4 combines with J gene TRBJ1-6; TRBD1 is a possible D gene (6 bases). CDR3 size: 15 residues. Germline V gene lookup returns CDR1 SGHNT and CDR2 YYREEE (reference sequence). Trimming cost V 1 base and J 5 bases, with 10 bases left between them. In DNA form, the CDR3 reads TGTGCCAGCAGCTTGTTCAGGGGCGATAATTCACCCCTCCACTTT. It specifies CASSLFRGDNSPLHF.

This clone was observed a handful of times. The rearrangement links TRBV4-1 to TRBJ1-6, with D perhaps matching TRBD1 (6 bases). V lost 0 bases, J lost 9 bases, and 9 bases lay in between. The length of the CDR3 is 14 residues. Germline assignment: CDR1 MGHRA and CDR2 YSYEKL. The DNA for the CDR3 is TGCGCCAGCAGCCAAGACAGGGGACCTTCACCCCTCCACTTT. Its protein is CASSQDRGPSPLHF.

J is TRBJ2-5 and V is TRBV6-5; weak D call: TRBD2 (6 bases). Germline V gene sequence: CDR1 MNHEY, CDR2 SVGAGI. CDR3 length equals 14 residues. V was pared by 6 bases and J by 4 bases, with 15 bases between. CDR3 in amino acids: CASSPAGPGETQYF. The CDR3 bases are TGTGCCAGCAGCCCCGCGGGGCCCGGAGAGACCCAGTACTTC.

The genes are TRBV7-9 and TRBJ2-7; 7 bases fit TRBD1. The CDR3 is 14 amino acids. The V gene end was trimmed by 5 bases and the J gene end by 2 bases; junction bases not matched to a gene: 6. The V gene's germline CDR1 is SEHNR and CDR2 FQNEAQ (reference sequence). DNA for the CDR3: TGTGCCAGCAGCGTCTCGGGGACAGCCTACGAGCAGTACTTC. It is translated as CASSVSGTAYEQYF.

In this sample, this clone is medium-sized. The chain joins TRBV28 to TRBJ1-1; no clear D gene. Trimming left V 5 bases short and J 4 bases short, with 8 bases between. This CDR3 contains 12 residues. CDR1 and CDR2 from the germline V gene are MDHEN and SYDVKM. CDR3 sequence: CASSLRGTEAFF. The CDR3 DNA follows: TGTGCCAGCAGTCTTCGGGGCACTGAAGCTTTCTTT. The whole variable domain, filled in from reference TRBV28 and TRBJ1-1, reads DVKVTQSSRYLVKRTGEKVFLECVQDMDHENMFWYRQDPGLGLRLIYFSYDVKMKEKGDIPEGYSVSREKKERFSLILESASTNQTSMYLCASSLRGTEAFFGQGTRLTVV.

The chain employs TRBV7-9 and TRBJ2-1; D possibly matches TRBD1 or TRBD2 (5 bases each). The CDR3 is 13 amino acids. CDR1 is SEHNR and CDR2 is FQNEAQ in the germline V gene (reference sequence). V was pared by 5 bases and J by 9 bases, with 14 bases between. The CDR3 here is CASSPRGVAEQFF. CDR3 in DNA: TGTGCCAGCAGCCCCCGAGGGGTTGCTGAGCAGTTCTTC.

The chain combines TRBV27 with TRBJ2-7, with D possibly being TRBD2 (6 bases). Between the trimmed V and J ends, which lost 4 bases and 5 bases, there was a span of 15 bases. The CDR3 contains 14 residues. Germline CDR1 and CDR2: MNHEY and SMNVEV (reference sequence). The CDR3 DNA follows: TGTGCCAGCAGTTCCCCCCCGGGGGTCCACGAGCAGTACTTC. It codes for CASSSPPGVHEQYF.

The chain recombines TRBV4-3 with TRBJ2-7; maybe TRBD1 (5 bases). Trimming removed 1 base at V and 2 bases at J, with 12 bases between. Per germline, CDR1 LGHNA and CDR2 YSLEER. This CDR3 is built from 15 residues. CDR3 in amino acids: CASSQGSQAAYEQYF. DNA of the CDR3: TGCGCCAGCAGCCAAGGATCACAGGCGGCCTACGAGCAGTACTTC.

This chain connects TRBV7-9 to TRBJ1-2, with TRBD1 matching over 7 bases. From germline, CDR1 is SEHNR and CDR2 FQNEAQ (reference sequence). This CDR3 spans 15 amino acids. The J segment lost 8 bases and the V segment lost 5 bases, leaving 14 bases of the junction unmatched. CDR3 DNA: TGTGCCAGCAGCGTCGACCTGGGACAGCGCCAAGGCTACACCTTC. The encoded protein is CASSVDLGQRQGYTF.

The genes are TRBV7-6 and TRBJ2-7; tentative D call: TRBD1 (5 bases). The CDR3 is made up of 14 amino acids. The germline V gene has CDR1 SGHVS and CDR2 FNYEAQ. The germline V and J ends were trimmed by 1 base and 2 bases, with 9 bases remaining between them. DNA of the CDR3: TGTGCCAGCAGCTTAGGGGGCGAGACCTACGAGCAGTACTTC. As protein: CASSLGGETYEQYF.

In its sample, this clone was seen once. The V gene is TRBV5-6, the J gene TRBJ2-1; D unresolved. Trimming pared 0 bases from V and 5 bases from J, leaving 3 bases between. This CDR3 contains 12 residues. CDR1 is SGHDT and CDR2 is YYEEEE in the germline V gene. The CDR3 nucleotides read TGTGCCAGCAGCTTGGGGAACAATGAGCAGTTCTTC. This gives the protein CASSLGNNEQFF.

The CDR3 coding sequence is TGCGCCAGCAGCCAAGATCGAAGCGGGAAATCGGGCGGGGAGCTGTTTTTT. Translating it yields CASSQDRSGKSGGELFF. The J gene is TRBJ2-2, the V gene TRBV4-3, with 7 bases identical to TRBD2. CDR1 is LGHNA, CDR2 YSLEER, per germline. The J segment lost 7 bases and the V segment lost 0 bases, leaving 11 bases of the junction unmatched. The CDR3 extends over 17 amino acids.

This chain joins TRBV30 and TRBJ2-1; 9 bases agree with TRBD2. The CDR3 is made up of 16 amino acids. The junction had 10 bases not matched to a gene; V was cut back by 0 bases and J by 7 bases. Germline-derived CDR1 and CDR2 are GTSNPN and SVGIG (reference sequence). The CDR3 nucleotides are TGTGCCTGGAGTGTACCGGATAGCGGGAGTTTAAATGAGCAGTTCTTC. Translated: CAWSVPDSGSLNEQFF.

This clone appeared once. The gene calls are TRBV5-4 and TRBJ1-2; unclear D gene. Trimming removed 7 bases at V and 4 bases at J, with 20 bases between. The CDR3 extends over 15 amino acids. CDR1 SGHNT and CDR2 YYREEE come from the germline V gene (reference sequence). CDR3 in amino acids: CASLCGPGKTYGYTF. The CDR3 nucleotides read TGTGCCAGCTTATGTGGCCCAGGAAAGACCTATGGCTACACCTTC.

The gene calls are TRBV2 and TRBJ1-2; no firm D call. V was shortened by 3 bases and J by 5 bases, with 16 bases between the two germline ends. The germline CDR1 and CDR2 sequences are SNHLY and FYNNEI. The CDR3 consists of 15 residues. The CDR3 loop is CASSEGSADLYGYTF. CDR3 nucleotide sequence: TGTGCCAGCAGTGAGGGATCTGCGGACCTATATGGCTACACCTTC. The complete variable domain, with remaining parts taken from reference TRBV2 and TRBJ1-2, reads EPEVTQTPSHQVTQMGQEVILRCVPISNHLYFYWYRQILGQKVEFLVSFYNNEISEKSEIFDDQFSVERPDGSNFTLKIRSTKLEDSAMYFCASSEGSADLYGYTFGSGTRLTVV.

This clone came up once. The chain recombines TRBV7-9 with TRBJ2-5; D remains unclear. The CDR3 is made up of 15 amino acids. CDR1 and CDR2 from the germline V gene are SEHNR and FQNEAQ (reference sequence). V was pared by 4 bases and J by 2 bases, with 14 bases between. The CDR3 here is CASSWASLGQETQYF. The CDR3 DNA reads TGTGCCAGCAGCTGGGCCTCCTTAGGGCAAGAGACCCAGTACTTC.

The chain joins TRBV27 to TRBJ2-7; D might be TRBD1 (8 bases). CDR1 and CDR2 from the germline V gene are MNHEY and SMNVEV (reference sequence). V lost 5 bases and J lost 3, with 26 bases in between. The CDR3 consists of 18 residues. CDR3 residues: CASSPNFRQGRVFYEQYF. The CDR3 nucleotides read TGTGCCAGCAGTCCAAACTTCAGACAGGGGAGGGTATTCTACGAGCAGTACTTC.

The chain recombines TRBV7-6 with TRBJ2-5; 8 bases map to TRBD1. Looked up from germline, CDR1 is SGHVS and CDR2 is FNYEAQ. The CDR3 is 13 residues long. V shed 5 bases, J shed 3 bases, and the junction held 2 bases outside the gene matches. In DNA, the CDR3 is TGTGCCAGCAGCCAGGGGGCAGAAGAGACCCAGTACTTC. Translated: CASSQGAEETQYF.

A word on this clone: The same CDR3 is also encoded by other DNA sequences in this sample. The chain uses TRBV9 and TRBJ2-2; D unclear. Between the trimmed V and J ends, which lost 4 bases and 1 base, there was a span of 2 bases. The CDR3 length is 12 residues. The V gene's germline CDR1 is SGDLS and CDR2 YYNGEE. The chain's CDR3 is CASSLNTGELFF. CDR3 sequence (DNA): TGTGCCAGCAGCCTGAACACCGGGGAGCTGTTTTTT.

This clone was seen once. The chain uses TRBV18 and TRBJ2-7; TRBD1 matches 9 bases. The V gene end was trimmed by 2 bases and the J gene end by 2 bases; junction bases not matched to a gene: 7. CDR3 length equals 16 residues. Germline V gene data show CDR1 as KGHSH and CDR2 as LQKENI. The CDR3 region has the DNA TGTGCCAGCTCACCAATTACGAGGACAGGGGCCTACGAGCAGTACTTC. Amino acids: CASSPITRTGAYEQYF.

The chain joins TRBV5-6 to TRBJ1-1; TRBD1 is a possible D gene (5 bases). The germline V and J ends were trimmed by 4 bases and 4 bases, with 11 bases remaining between them. CDR3 size: 13 residues. CDR1 and CDR2 from the germline V gene are SGHDT and YYEEEE. The CDR3, as DNA: TGTGCCAGCAGCCAGGGCGGGTCCACTGAAGCTTTCTTT. Protein product: CASSQGGSTEAFF.

The chain has TRBV27 and TRBJ1-1; D is possibly TRBD1 (5 bases). Germline V gene data show CDR1 as MNHEY and CDR2 as SMNVEV (reference sequence). The V end was cut by 8 bases, the J end by 8 bases, with 21 bases between. The CDR3 contains 14 residues. CDR3 sequence reads: CASALSGTEVEAFF. The CDR3 DNA follows: TGTGCCAGCGCCCTTTCCGGGACGGAAGTAGAAGCTTTCTTT.

The chain combines TRBV5-6 with TRBJ1-2, with D tentatively TRBD1 (6 bases). Trimming shortened V by 4 bases and J by 8 bases, and 24 bases separated the two germline ends. CDR1 is SGHDT, CDR2 YYEEEE, per germline. This CDR3 is built from 16 residues. In DNA form, the CDR3 reads TGTGCCAGCAGCCCGGGAGGGGGGCGCCCGGATGAAGGCTACACCTTC. The encoded protein is CASSPGGGRPDEGYTF.

The chain uses TRBV5-8 and TRBJ2-5; 9 bases are shared with TRBD2. This CDR3 region has 15 residues. CDR1 is SGHTS, CDR2 YDEGEE, per germline. Germline trimming cut 1 base from V and 5 bases from J; bases unmatched to any gene: 6. CDR3 amino acids: CASSLLREGHETQYF. Written as DNA, the CDR3 is TGTGCCAGCAGCTTGCTGCGGGAGGGCCATGAGACCCAGTACTTC.

This CDR3 reads CASFAGREQFF. CDR3 DNA: TGCGCCAGCTTCGCGGGGAGGGAGCAGTTCTTC. The chain employs TRBV4-1 and TRBJ2-1; D perhaps matches TRBD2 (6 bases). This CDR3 is 11 amino acids long. Germline V gene sequence: CDR1 MGHRA, CDR2 YSYEKL. V lost 8 bases and J 10 bases, leaving 12 bases between the germline ends.

V usage is TRBV21-1 and J usage is TRBJ1-1; no DNA check was done on the table's D call, TRBD1. TRBV21-1 is a pseudogene locus. The CDR3 sequence is 16 residues long. CDR3 coding DNA: TGTGCCAGCAGCAAGGGTCCAGGGGGCAGGAGAACTGAAGCTTTCTTT. This translates into CASSKGPGGRRTEAFF.

Notes on this clone: Mismatch with germline at one junction end may stem from a read error. The chain combines TRBV11-3 with TRBJ2-7; 8 positions agree with TRBD1. Germline V CDR1 and CDR2: SGHNT, YENEEA. CDR3 size: 14 residues. This CDR3 reads CASSPRDRTYERYF. In nucleotides, the CDR3 is TGTGCCAGCAGCCCCCGGGACAGGACCTACGAGCGGTACTTC.

This sequence joins TRBV27 and TRBJ1-3, with D perhaps matching TRBD1 (6 bases). This CDR3 is built from 15 residues. Trimming took 5 bases from V and 0 from J, leaving 11 bases between them. CDR1 MNHEY and CDR2 SMNVEV come from the germline V gene (reference sequence). The CDR3 sequence: CASSPGVFSGNTIYF. In DNA, the CDR3 is TGTGCCAGCAGTCCAGGGGTTTTCTCTGGAAACACCATATATTTT.

The chain is built from TRBV27 and TRBJ2-3; TRBD2 matches at 7 bases. V lost 7 bases and J lost 0; bases outside the gene matches: 4. Germline V gene data show CDR1 as MNHEY and CDR2 as SMNVEV (reference sequence). The CDR3 has 14 residues. The CDR3 loop is CASMGLTSTDTQYF. The CDR3 DNA reads as TGTGCCAGCATGGGACTAACAAGCACAGATACGCAGTATTTT.

V is TRBV2 and J is TRBJ2-3; possible D gene TRBD1, 6 bases. The CDR3 has 12 amino acids. CDR1 is SNHLY, CDR2 FYNNEI, per germline. V was shortened by 8 bases and J by 3 bases, with 9 bases between the two germline ends. Written as DNA, the CDR3 is TGTGCCAGCGAGGACAGTACAGATACGCAGTATTTT. This codes for CASEDSTDTQYF.